Presented here are 8 T cell receptor beta chains from one specimen sequenced in a study of OX40 agonist ivuxolimab in advanced cancers. Receptor libraries were prepared by the immunoSEQ multiplex PCR assay. Drawn from immuneACCESS, this table holds only the in-frame rearrangements with V and J called that TCRdb kept. Clones are partly lost; checked studies trace under half to an unresolved V gene and leave the rest unexplained. Across this sample there are fewer than 70,000 clones, with approximately 82% seen only once. The ten largest clones represent 3% to 3.5% of the sample. The material sequenced was CD4+ or CD8+ T cells sorted from blood, taken in a trial of the OX40 agonist ivuxolimab. All receptors derive from an adult with an advanced solid tumor such as melanoma, head and neck, liver or kidney cancer.

The chain carries TRBV27 and TRBJ1-6; D unclear. V lost 5 bases and J lost 9, with 23 bases in between. CDR1 is MNHEY, CDR2 SMNVEV, per germline (reference sequence). This CDR3 region has 17 residues. The DNA for the CDR3 is TGTGCCAGCAGTCCTACGGGGATCCGACCCAGTGGTTCACCCCTCCACTTT. Protein product: CASSPTGIRPSGSPLHF.

The rearrangement links TRBV6-5 to TRBJ2-6; TRBD2 might be the D (6 bases). The CDR3 is 13 residues long. Germline lookup yields CDR1 MNHEY and CDR2 SVGAGI. V was cut by 2 bases and J by 14 bases, with 13 bases left in between. The CDR3 is CASSYGGGLFLTF. In DNA, the CDR3 is TGTGCCAGCAGTTACGGGGGAGGATTGTTCCTGACTTTC.

J is TRBJ1-2 and V is TRBV4-1; D unresolved. This CDR3 is 12 amino acids long. Trimming shortened V by 1 base and J by 13 bases, and 13 bases separated the two germline ends. Germline assignment: CDR1 MGHRA and CDR2 YSYEKL. The CDR3 loop reads CASSQVSGSCTF. The CDR3 DNA reads TGCGCCAGCAGCCAAGTATCGGGCTCCTGCACCTTC.

The V call is TRBV11-3, the J call TRBJ1-1; D gene uncertain. The V gene lost 5 bases and the J gene lost 5 bases, with 15 bases spanning the gap. The CDR3 is 14 residues long. The germline V gene has CDR1 SGHNT and CDR2 YENEEA. CDR3 in DNA: TGTGCCAGCAGCCTCCCGTGGGAGGAGACTGAAGCTTTCTTT. Its translation is CASSLPWEETEAFF.

V and J are TRBV28 and TRBJ2-5; D unclear. The CDR3 loop spans 15 amino acids. Trimming cost V 6 bases and J 3 bases, with 17 bases left between them. Germline CDR1 MDHEN, CDR2 SYDVKM. CDR3 in DNA: TGTGCCAGCAGCCCCCATTCGGTCCAAGAAGAGACCCAGTACTTC. As protein: CASSPHSVQEETQYF.

The chain couples TRBV28 to TRBJ1-2; TRBD1 agrees at 9 bases. CDR1 is MDHEN, CDR2 SYDVKM, per germline. Losses at the gene ends were 1 base for V and 7 bases for J; bases not matched to a gene: 7. This CDR3 has 15 amino acids. CDR3 DNA sequence: TGTGCCAGCAGTTTATACCGGACAGGGGTGGGTGGCTACACCTTC. It specifies CASSLYRTGVGGYTF.

The chain joins TRBV4-1 to TRBJ1-4; possible D gene TRBD1, 5 bases. The CDR3 consists of 15 residues. CDR1 is MGHRA and CDR2 is YSYEKL in the germline V gene. V lost 7 bases and J lost 6, with 18 bases in between. Here the CDR3 DNA reads TGCGCCAGCACCACGGGACTGCCGCGGGATGAAAAACTGTTTTTT. Protein product: CASTTGLPRDEKLFF.

The chain couples TRBV6-5 to TRBJ2-3, with D possibly being TRBD1 (5 bases). CDR3 length: 14 residues. V was clipped by 10 bases and J by 3 bases, with 17 bases between them. Per the germline V gene, CDR1 is MNHEY and CDR2 is SVGAGI. This CDR3 reads CATRRQGMTDTQYF. In DNA form, the CDR3 reads TGTGCCACCCGGCGTCAGGGTATGACAGATACGCAGTATTTT.